This T cell receptor beta chain was found in a study of blood T cell repertoires in COVID-19. Study context: Donors in the United States, Italy and Spain gave samples during acute or convalescent COVID-19. T cells, B-cell-depleted T cells, or PBMCs provided the cDNA or gDNA that served as material.

V gave up 2 bases and J gave up 8 bases, with 13 bases separating them. The length of the CDR3 is 15 residues. CDR1 and CDR2 from the germline V gene are ENHRY and SYGVKD. Each participant's cohort was designated according to participant-reported clinical history. Resolution of symptoms, clearance, or two negative PCRs was present in recovered Cohort 3 donors. Profiling relied on immunoSEQ multiplex PCR, and the TCRdb table lists in-frame clones only, not all of them. This sample carries some 260,000 clones, about 93% of them seen once, and the ten largest clones take approximately 1.9%. Sequenced: PBMCs or T cells enriched from blood (not recorded which). The receptor's source is a woman aged 18-29 years who had recovered from COVID-19. This rearrangement joins TRBV10-3 to TRBJ1-6; a weak D match, TRBD1 (5 bases). Here the CDR3 reads CAISEIGQGHSPLHF. The CDR3 DNA reads TGTGCCATCAGTGAGATCGGGCAGGGCCATTCACCCCTCCACTTT.